This is a list of T cell receptor beta chains from one sample in a study of regulatory T cells in long-lasting Graves disease. TCRdb ran MiXCR on the multiplex PCR reads and lists one entry per CDR3 protein. This sample has 700,000 or so distinct CDR3 sequences, with about 32% found just once. The material was peripheral blood mononuclear cells (PBMCs), obtained when the disease was refractory, from a patient treated with antithyroid drugs. All receptors derive from a female donor with Graves disease. Both conserved end residues are part of each CDR3. Each record gives: clone size, J gene, V gene, D gene, CDR3 protein, CDR3 DNA. The D gene is left open where the match is weak. For some rows the clone size is stated as once, few or many, or as a class when expanded; others skip it.

clone size: -
J gene: TRBJ2-7
V gene: TRBV6-1
D gene: TRBD1
CDR3 protein: CASSGQGAIEQYF
CDR3 DNA: TGTGCCAGCAGCGGACAGGGGGCAATCGAGCAGTACTTC

clone size: -
J gene: TRBJ2-1
V gene: TRBV2
D gene: TRBD2
CDR3 protein: CASRFLAGGDNEQFF
CDR3 DNA: TGTGCCAGCAGGTTCTTAGCGGGAGGGGACAATGAGCAGTTCTTC

clone size: few
J gene: TRBJ1-2
V gene: TRBV7-2
D gene: TRBD1
CDR3 protein: CASSPGGQGVDGYTF
CDR3 DNA: TGTGCCAGCAGCCCGGGGGGACAGGGGGTCGATGGCTACACCTTC

clone size: many
J gene: TRBJ2-7
V gene: TRBV30
D gene: TRBD1
CDR3 protein: CAWSVGQGDEQYF
CDR3 DNA: TGTGCCTGGAGTGTAGGGCAGGGGGACGAGCAGTACTTC

clone size: few
J gene: TRBJ2-7
V gene: TRBV2
D gene: TRBD1
CDR3 protein: CASSVSDRAYEQYF
CDR3 DNA: TGTGCCAGCAGTGTAAGTGACAGGGCCTACGAGCAGTACTTC

clone size: many
J gene: TRBJ1-2
V gene: TRBV20-1
D gene: TRBD1
CDR3 protein: CSAGDRRGYTF
CDR3 DNA: TGCAGTGCTGGGGACAGGAGGGGCTACACCTTC

clone size: few
J gene: TRBJ2-2
V gene: TRBV11-1
D gene: -
CDR3 protein: CASSLFTGELFF
CDR3 DNA: TGTGCCAGCAGCTTATTTACCGGGGAGCTGTTTTTT

clone size: many
J gene: TRBJ1-1
V gene: TRBV12-3/TRBV12-4
D gene: -
CDR3 protein: CASTGGGRTEAFF
CDR3 DNA: TGTGCCAGCACCGGGGGAGGGAGGACTGAAGCTTTCTTT

clone size: once
J gene: TRBJ2-7
V gene: TRBV7-9
D gene: TRBD2
CDR3 protein: CASSSSGTSAYEQYF
CDR3 DNA: TGTGCCAGCAGCTCATCCGGGACTAGCGCCTACGAGCAGTACTTC

clone size: many
J gene: TRBJ1-1
V gene: TRBV28
D gene: -
CDR3 protein: CASRYRDGGTEAFF
CDR3 DNA: TGTGCCAGCAGATACCGGGACGGGGGCACTGAAGCTTTCTTT

clone size: -
J gene: TRBJ2-2
V gene: TRBV19
D gene: -
CDR3 protein: CASSIVGHHTGELFF
CDR3 DNA: TGTGCCAGTAGTATAGTCGGACACCACACCGGGGAGCTGTTTTTT

clone size: -
J gene: TRBJ2-7
V gene: TRBV11-2
D gene: -
CDR3 protein: CASSPETGPYEQYF
CDR3 DNA: TGTGCCAGCAGTCCGGAGACAGGCCCCTACGAGCAGTACTTC

clone size: many
J gene: TRBJ2-5
V gene: TRBV11-2
D gene: TRBD2
CDR3 protein: CASSPGTRPQETQYF
CDR3 DNA: TGTGCCAGCAGCCCCGGGACTAGGCCTCAAGAGACCCAGTACTTC

clone size: -
J gene: TRBJ1-4
V gene: TRBV20-1
D gene: -
CDR3 protein: CSALTPTNEKLFF
CDR3 DNA: TGCAGTGCTCTGACACCTACTAATGAAAAACTGTTTTTT

clone size: -
J gene: TRBJ2-7
V gene: TRBV5-1
D gene: -
CDR3 protein: CASSFADPSYEQYF
CDR3 DNA: TGCGCCAGCAGCTTTGCAGATCCCTCCTACGAGCAGTACTTC

clone size: -
J gene: TRBJ2-1
V gene: TRBV20-1
D gene: TRBD2
CDR3 protein: CSALASGAYNEQFF
CDR3 DNA: TGCAGTGCCCTCGCTAGCGGGGCCTACAATGAGCAGTTCTTC

clone size: -
J gene: TRBJ1-5
V gene: TRBV2
D gene: -
CDR3 protein: CASNRIRGQPQHF
CDR3 DNA: TGTGCCAGCAATAGAATACGGGGACAGCCCCAGCATTTT

clone size: once
J gene: TRBJ2-5
V gene: TRBV20-1
D gene: TRBD2
CDR3 protein: CSAHLTSGRAWETQYF
CDR3 DNA: TGCAGTGCTCACCTGACTAGCGGGAGGGCCTGGGAGACCCAGTACTTC

clone size: -
J gene: TRBJ2-5
V gene: TRBV29-1
D gene: TRBD2
CDR3 protein: CSVTRRGGGPGETQYF
CDR3 DNA: TGCAGCGTTACCCGCCGTGGGGGAGGGCCAGGAGAGACCCAGTACTTC

clone size: once
J gene: TRBJ2-1
V gene: TRBV11-2
D gene: -
CDR3 protein: CASSLGGPINEQFF
CDR3 DNA: TGTGCCAGCAGCTTGGGGGGGCCCATCAATGAGCAGTTCTTC

clone size: many
J gene: TRBJ1-1
V gene: TRBV13
D gene: -
CDR3 protein: CASSLVPTGRTEAFF
CDR3 DNA: TGTGCCAGCAGCTTAGTCCCGACAGGTCGGACTGAAGCTTTCTTT

clone size: many
J gene: TRBJ1-2
V gene: TRBV12-3/TRBV12-4
D gene: -
CDR3 protein: CASSLALGRDGYTF
CDR3 DNA: TGTGCCAGCAGTTTAGCCCTAGGGAGGGATGGCTACACCTTC

clone size: -
J gene: TRBJ1-5
V gene: TRBV18
D gene: -
CDR3 protein: CASSPPYAKEPQHF
CDR3 DNA: TGTGCCAGCTCACCACCGTATGCTAAGGAGCCCCAGCATTTT

clone size: -
J gene: TRBJ1-5
V gene: TRBV12-3/TRBV12-4
D gene: -
CDR3 protein: CASRRGGQPQHF
CDR3 DNA: TGTGCCAGCAGGAGAGGTGGTCAGCCCCAGCATTTT

clone size: -
J gene: TRBJ2-2
V gene: TRBV20-1
D gene: TRBD1
CDR3 protein: CSASLDRGNTGELFF
CDR3 DNA: TGCAGTGCTTCACTGGACAGGGGGAACACCGGGGAGCTGTTTTTT

clone size: -
J gene: TRBJ2-5
V gene: TRBV12-3/TRBV12-4
D gene: TRBD2
CDR3 protein: CASSFLGAREGRETQYF
CDR3 DNA: TGTGCCAGCAGTTTCTTGGGAGCGCGGGAGGGCCGGGAGACCCAGTACTTC

clone size: -
J gene: TRBJ2-7
V gene: TRBV30
D gene: -
CDR3 protein: CAWSVGPGSYEQYF
CDR3 DNA: TGTGCCTGGAGTGTGGGGCCTGGTTCCTACGAGCAGTACTTC

clone size: few
J gene: TRBJ1-1
V gene: TRBV5-1
D gene: -
CDR3 protein: CASSSPRGGRNTEAFF
CDR3 DNA: TGCGCCAGCAGCTCACCGCGTGGGGGCAGGAACACTGAAGCTTTCTTT

clone size: -
J gene: TRBJ1-1
V gene: TRBV7-9
D gene: -
CDR3 protein: CASSLEAGHTEAFF
CDR3 DNA: TGTGCCAGCAGCTTAGAGGCAGGGCACACTGAAGCTTTCTTT

clone size: many
J gene: TRBJ1-1
V gene: TRBV20-1
D gene: -
CDR3 protein: CSASRRGNTEAFF
CDR3 DNA: TGCAGTGCTAGCCGAAGGGGGAACACTGAAGCTTTCTTT

clone size: -
J gene: TRBJ1-2
V gene: TRBV10-2
D gene: -
CDR3 protein: CASSEGTYGYTF
CDR3 DNA: TGCGCCAGCAGTGAGGGGACCTATGGCTACACCTTC

clone size: -
J gene: TRBJ2-3
V gene: TRBV4-2
D gene: -
CDR3 protein: CASSQDDGTDTQYF
CDR3 DNA: TGTGCCAGCAGCCAAGATGACGGCACAGATACGCAGTATTTT

clone size: -
J gene: TRBJ1-6
V gene: TRBV5-6
D gene: TRBD1
CDR3 protein: CASRIAQGANSPLHF
CDR3 DNA: TGTGCCAGCAGGATAGCACAGGGGGCGAATTCACCCCTCCACTTT

clone size: -
J gene: TRBJ1-1
V gene: TRBV27
D gene: -
CDR3 protein: CASSPTWPGKNTEAFF
CDR3 DNA: TGTGCCAGCAGTCCGACATGGCCAGGGAAGAACACTGAAGCTTTCTTT

clone size: few
J gene: TRBJ2-5
V gene: TRBV11-2
D gene: -
CDR3 protein: CASSIRDTSIQETQYF
CDR3 DNA: TGTGCCAGCAGCATAAGGGACACATCTATCCAAGAGACCCAGTACTTC

clone size: -
J gene: TRBJ1-6
V gene: TRBV6-1
D gene: -
CDR3 protein: CASSPWTVYNSPLHF
CDR3 DNA: TGTGCCAGCAGTCCATGGACCGTCTATAATTCACCCCTCCACTTT

clone size: -
J gene: TRBJ2-5
V gene: TRBV5-6
D gene: TRBD2
CDR3 protein: CASSFKSGVKGETQYF
CDR3 DNA: TGTGCCAGCAGCTTCAAGAGCGGGGTTAAAGGAGAGACCCAGTACTTC

clone size: few
J gene: TRBJ1-1
V gene: TRBV20-1
D gene: -
CDR3 protein: CSARDFGVNTEAFF
CDR3 DNA: TGCAGTGCTAGAGATTTCGGGGTGAACACTGAAGCTTTCTTT

clone size: -
J gene: TRBJ2-7
V gene: TRBV6-1
D gene: -
CDR3 protein: CASTNGYEQYF
CDR3 DNA: TGTGCCAGCACCAACGGGTACGAGCAGTACTTC

clone size: few
J gene: TRBJ1-2
V gene: TRBV28
D gene: -
CDR3 protein: CASSLLQGGVYGYTF
CDR3 DNA: TGTGCCAGCAGTTTACTACAGGGAGGGGTCTATGGCTACACCTTC

clone size: many
J gene: TRBJ2-2
V gene: TRBV2
D gene: -
CDR3 protein: CASSLPTATGELFF
CDR3 DNA: TGTGCCAGCAGCCTTCCCACAGCTACCGGGGAGCTGTTTTTT

clone size: few
J gene: TRBJ2-7
V gene: TRBV27
D gene: TRBD1
CDR3 protein: CASSFGGRQGAGEQYF
CDR3 DNA: TGTGCCAGCAGTTTTGGGGGGCGACAGGGGGCTGGCGAGCAGTACTTC

clone size: -
J gene: TRBJ1-5
V gene: TRBV4-1
D gene: -
CDR3 protein: CASSQELGQPQHF
CDR3 DNA: TGCGCCAGCAGCCAAGAGCTGGGTCAGCCCCAGCATTTT

clone size: -
J gene: TRBJ2-1
V gene: TRBV6-1
D gene: -
CDR3 protein: CASSEARGSQFF
CDR3 DNA: TGTGCCAGCAGTGAAGCTCGGGGGAGTCAGTTCTTC

clone size: -
J gene: TRBJ2-7
V gene: TRBV20-1
D gene: TRBD2
CDR3 protein: CSAVSGRARASYEQYF
CDR3 DNA: TGCAGTGCAGTAAGCGGGAGGGCCAGGGCTTCCTACGAGCAGTACTTC

clone size: few
J gene: TRBJ1-1
V gene: TRBV12-3/TRBV12-4
D gene: -
CDR3 protein: CASSQSTRTEAFF
CDR3 DNA: TGTGCCAGCAGCCAGAGTACCCGGACTGAAGCTTTCTTT

clone size: -
J gene: TRBJ1-5
V gene: TRBV28
D gene: -
CDR3 protein: CASSKTSGYSNQPQHF
CDR3 DNA: TGTGCCAGCAGTAAAACTTCAGGGTATAGCAATCAGCCCCAGCATTTT

clone size: few
J gene: TRBJ2-1
V gene: TRBV9
D gene: TRBD2
CDR3 protein: CASSVDPSGTNEQFF
CDR3 DNA: TGTGCCAGCAGCGTAGACCCTAGCGGGACCAATGAGCAGTTCTTC

clone size: -
J gene: TRBJ2-5
V gene: TRBV11-2
D gene: TRBD1
CDR3 protein: CASSFDRVEETQYF
CDR3 DNA: TGTGCCAGCAGCTTTGACAGGGTAGAGGAGACCCAGTACTTC

clone size: -
J gene: TRBJ1-6
V gene: TRBV3-1
D gene: -
CDR3 protein: CASSPSRGSYNSPLHF
CDR3 DNA: TGTGCCAGCAGCCCTAGCAGGGGTTCCTATAATTCACCCCTCCACTTT

clone size: many
J gene: TRBJ1-3
V gene: TRBV10-3
D gene: -
CDR3 protein: CAISEGLGNTIYF
CDR3 DNA: TGTGCCATCAGTGAGGGGCTTGGAAACACCATATATTTT

clone size: -
J gene: TRBJ2-7
V gene: TRBV11-1
D gene: TRBD1
CDR3 protein: CASSLGQGSIYEQYF
CDR3 DNA: TGTGCCAGCAGCTTGGGACAGGGCTCAATCTACGAGCAGTACTTC

clone size: -
J gene: TRBJ2-2
V gene: TRBV9
D gene: TRBD2
CDR3 protein: CASSVASGRAGELFF
CDR3 DNA: TGTGCCAGCAGCGTAGCTAGCGGGAGGGCCGGGGAGCTGTTTTTT

clone size: many
J gene: TRBJ2-7
V gene: TRBV29-1
D gene: -
CDR3 protein: CSVVGRDEQYF
CDR3 DNA: TGCAGCGTTGTGGGACGAGACGAGCAGTACTTC

clone size: once
J gene: TRBJ1-5
V gene: TRBV28
D gene: -
CDR3 protein: CASSLRDRVQPQHF
CDR3 DNA: TGTGCCAGCAGTTTACGGGACCGGGTCCAGCCCCAGCATTTT

clone size: -
J gene: TRBJ2-5
V gene: TRBV28
D gene: -
CDR3 protein: CASRAAGSQETQYF
CDR3 DNA: TGTGCCAGCAGGGCCGCAGGGTCCCAAGAGACCCAGTACTTC

clone size: -
J gene: TRBJ1-6
V gene: TRBV2
D gene: -
CDR3 protein: CASSEYGGSYNSPLHF
CDR3 DNA: TGTGCCAGCAGTGAATATGGGGGGTCCTATAATTCACCCCTCCACTTT

clone size: few
J gene: TRBJ2-5
V gene: TRBV25-1
D gene: TRBD2
CDR3 protein: CASSYRLAGAGADGETQYF
CDR3 DNA: TGTGCCAGCAGTTACCGACTAGCGGGAGCTGGTGCGGACGGAGAGACCCAGTACTTC

clone size: -
J gene: TRBJ1-5
V gene: TRBV27
D gene: -
CDR3 protein: CASSLGQTNNQPQHF
CDR3 DNA: TGTGCCAGCAGTTTAGGTCAAACGAACAATCAGCCCCAGCATTTT

clone size: few
J gene: TRBJ1-2
V gene: TRBV7-2
D gene: -
CDR3 protein: CASSSYLASGYTF
CDR3 DNA: TGTGCCAGCAGCTCCTACCTTGCCTCGGGCTACACCTTC